These 20 T cell receptor beta chains originate from one sample sequenced in a study of blood T cell repertoires in COVID-19. Produced via immunoSEQ multiplex PCR; TCRdb's table is partial and in-frame only. The table shows just over 300,000 clones, with approximately 84% occurring only once. Sequencing was carried out using PBMCs or T cells enriched from blood (not recorded which). All receptors come from a young man who had recovered from COVID-19.

The gene calls are TRBV9 and TRBJ2-2; D remains unclear. Germline V gives CDR1 SGDLS, CDR2 YYNGEE. The CDR3 spans 16 residues. The V gene lost 0 bases and the J gene lost 5 bases, with 14 bases spanning the gap. DNA for the CDR3: TGTGCCAGCAGCGTAGCTTCTAGTTCAAGTACCGGGGAGCTGTTTTTT. It is translated as CASSVASSSSTGELFF.

The gene calls are TRBV19 and TRBJ2-1; 15 nucleotides line up with TRBD2. Unmatched junction bases numbered 0, after V lost 3 bases and J lost 9 bases. This CDR3 is built from 14 residues. Germline CDR1 is LNHDA and CDR2 is SQIVND (reference sequence). In nucleotides, the CDR3 is TGTGCCAGTAGTATGGGACTAGCGGGAGGTGAGCAGTTCTTC. Amino acids: CASSMGLAGGEQFF.

V gene TRBV9 combines with J gene TRBJ2-3; 9 nucleotides align to TRBD2. CDR3 length equals 15 residues. The germline gives CDR1 SGDLS, CDR2 YYNGEE. J was trimmed by 6 bases and V by 3 bases; bases with no gene match: 8. Here the CDR3 reads CASSASGGRADTQYF. CDR3 coding DNA: TGTGCCAGCAGCGCCTCAGGCGGGAGGGCGGATACGCAGTATTTT.

The rearrangement links TRBV28 to TRBJ1-2; TRBD1 is a possible D gene (5 bases). CDR1 is MDHEN, CDR2 SYDVKM, per germline. V was pared by 5 bases and J by 5 bases, with 18 bases between. The length of the CDR3 is 15 residues. The CDR3 here is CASSPHRGTGYGYTF. The CDR3 DNA sequence: TGTGCCAGCAGTCCCCATCGGGGGACTGGGTATGGCTACACCTTC.

V and J are TRBV11-3 and TRBJ1-6, with TRBD1 matching 8 bases. Trimming at V came to 5 bases and at J to 7 bases, leaving 13 bases not matched to a gene. CDR1 and CDR2 (germline): SGHNT, YENEEA. The length of the CDR3 is 17 residues. The CDR3 loop reads CASSPRTGKAGNSPLHF. CDR3 sequence (DNA): TGTGCCAGCAGCCCTCGGACAGGGAAGGCTGGAAATTCACCCCTCCACTTT. Using reference TRBV11-3 and TRBJ1-6 for the parts outside the CDR3, the full variable domain is EAGVVQSPRYKIIEKKQPVAFWCNPISGHNTLYWYLQNLGQGPELLIRYENEEAVDDSQLPKDRFSAERLKGVDSTLKIQPAELGDSAVYLCASSPRTGKAGNSPLHFGNGTRLTVT.

The rearrangement uses TRBV9 and TRBJ2-5; 7 bases align to TRBD2. The V and J ends lost 4 bases and 7 bases, in that order; junction bases with no gene match: 7. Germline loops: CDR1 SGDLS, CDR2 YYNGEE. CDR3 length: 13 amino acids. CDR3 loop: CASSPTSAGTQYF. The CDR3 region has the DNA TGTGCCAGCAGCCCTACTAGCGCCGGGACCCAGTACTTC.

This clone has at least ten counts. This rearrangement joins TRBV24-1 to TRBJ2-3; 12 bases are shared with TRBD1. The CDR3 spans 20 residues. CDR1 and CDR2 from the germline V gene are KGHDR and SFDVKD. V shed 7 bases and J 2 bases; nucleotides not matched to a gene: 18. DNA for the CDR3: TGTGCCACCAGCCAAAATGGCGGGACAGGGGGCGATCGTCCCACAGATACGCAGTATTTT. This sequence encodes CATSQNGGTGGDRPTDTQYF.

J is TRBJ2-7 and V is TRBV25-1; a weak D match, TRBD2 (7 bases). Germline lookup yields CDR1 MGHDK and CDR2 SYGVNS. The CDR3 has 15 residues. V lost 2 bases to trimming and J lost 2 bases, with 13 bases between them. The CDR3 spells CASSEPGGSTYEQYF. Written as DNA, the CDR3 is TGTGCCAGCAGTGAACCGGGGGGCTCAACCTACGAGCAGTACTTC.

The rearrangement links TRBV3-1 (or the pseudogene TRBV3-2) to TRBJ2-3, with 10 bases fitting TRBD2. The CDR3 is 16 amino acids. The V gene end was trimmed by 0 bases and the J gene end by 2 bases; junction bases not matched to a gene: 2. Germline CDR1 is LGHDT and CDR2 is YNNKEL (reference sequence). CDR3 in DNA: TGTGCCAGCAGCCAAGACCTAGCGGGGGTCACAGATACGCAGTATTTT. Translating gives CASSQDLAGVTDTQYF.

The chain recombines TRBV5-1 with TRBJ2-6, with TRBD1 matching over 7 bases. Germline V gene sequence: CDR1 SGHRS, CDR2 YFSETQ. V shed 5 bases and J 0 bases; nucleotides not matched to a gene: 11. CDR3 size: 18 residues. For the CDR3, the DNA is TGCGCCAGCAGGCGCGCTCCGGACAGGACCTCTGGGGCCAACGTCCTGACTTTC. It translates to CASRRAPDRTSGANVLTF.

DNA of the CDR3: TGTGCCAGCAGCAAATGGCGGGAAAGCAATCAGCCCCAGCATTTT. It translates to CASSKWRESNQPQHF. This chain connects TRBV21-1 to TRBJ1-5. TRBV21-1 has pseudogene status. The CDR3 loop spans 15 amino acids.

The chain is built from TRBV7-9 and TRBJ2-1, with D maybe TRBD2 (5 bases). Germline CDR1 is SEHNR and CDR2 is FQNEAQ (reference sequence). The CDR3 consists of 13 residues. With 4 bases removed from V and 6 bases from J, the gap between germline ends came to 10 bases. CDR3 region: CASSSRTGNEQFF. The DNA of the CDR3 is TGTGCCAGCAGCTCCCGGACTGGCAATGAGCAGTTCTTC.

The chain joins TRBV2 to TRBJ1-5; 9 bases fit TRBD1. This CDR3 is built from 16 residues. The J segment lost 4 bases and the V segment lost 5 bases, leaving 9 bases of the junction unmatched. Germline V lookup: CDR1 SNHLY, CDR2 FYNNEI. In DNA form, the CDR3 reads TGTGCCAGCAGTCTACAGGGGGCAACGGGAAATCAGCCCCAGCATTTT. It encodes CASSLQGATGNQPQHF.

The chain joins TRBV10-1 to TRBJ2-7, with a tentative D call TRBD1 (8 bases). CDR3 length: 16 amino acids. Trimming removed 2 bases from V and 3 bases from J, with 17 bases in between. Germline-derived CDR1 and CDR2 are WNHNN and SYGVQD (reference sequence). CDR3 coding DNA: TGCGCCAGCAGTGAGGCGGGGGCAGGGGGCTTCTACGAGCAGTACTTC. Its protein product is CASSEAGAGGFYEQYF.

This sequence joins TRBV28 and TRBJ1-3; D uncertain. CDR3 length equals 16 residues. V lost 2 bases and J lost 0, with 11 bases in between. CDR1 is MDHEN, CDR2 SYDVKM, per germline. The CDR3 reads CASSLGPESSGNTIYF. Here the CDR3 DNA reads TGTGCCAGCAGTTTAGGTCCGGAGAGCTCTGGAAACACCATATATTTT. The complete variable domain, with remaining parts taken from reference TRBV28 and TRBJ1-3, reads DVKVTQSSRYLVKRTGEKVFLECVQDMDHENMFWYRQDPGLGLRLIYFSYDVKMKEKGDIPEGYSVSREKKERFSLILESASTNQTSMYLCASSLGPESSGNTIYFGEGSWLTVV.

V is TRBV11-2 and J is TRBJ2-7; the D is unclear. Germline CDR1 SGHAT, CDR2 FQNNGV. V was trimmed by 5 bases and J by 2 bases, leaving 22 bases between them. This CDR3 contains 17 residues. DNA for the CDR3: TGTGCCAGCAGCCGTATGGAGAGACCCACGCATACCTACGAGCAGTACTTC. It specifies CASSRMERPTHTYEQYF.

This chain joins TRBV7-9 and TRBJ1-1; 8 positions agree with TRBD1. The CDR3 contains 14 residues. From germline, CDR1 is SEHNR and CDR2 FQNEAQ (reference sequence). The trim removed 3 bases at V and 4 bases at J, leaving 4 bases unmatched. The CDR3 nucleotides are TGTGCCAGCAGCTTGCAGGGGGCTAGCACTGAAGCTTTCTTT. Translating gives CASSLQGASTEAFF. Full variable domain (remainder filled in from reference TRBV7-9 and TRBJ1-1): DTGVSQNPRHKITKRGQNVTFRCDPISEHNRLYWYRQTLGQGPEFLTYFQNEAQLEKSRLLSDRFSAERPKGSFSTLEIQRTEQGDSAMYLCASSLQGASTEAFFGQGTRLTVV.

CDR3 DNA: TGTGCCAGTAACTTAGGGGGCCCCTCCGAAAAACTGTTTTTT. Translating it yields CASNLGGPSEKLFF. The chain employs TRBV19 and TRBJ1-4; TRBD1 aligns across 7 bases. J lost 8 bases, V lost 7 bases, and 10 bases had no gene match. CDR1 and CDR2 (germline): LNHDA, SQIVND (reference sequence). The CDR3 sequence is 14 residues long.

The genes are TRBV4-1 and TRBJ2-7; 12 bases align to TRBD2. The germline V gene has CDR1 MGHRA and CDR2 YSYEKL. The CDR3 has 18 amino acids. Trimming took 0 bases from V and 0 from J; bases not matched to a gene: 6. The CDR3, as DNA: TGCGCCAGCAGCCAAGACACGGGACTAGCGGGTAACTCCTACGAGCAGTACTTC. As protein: CASSQDTGLAGNSYEQYF.

This clone came up a few times. The genes are TRBV28 and TRBJ1-3; D ambiguous. CDR1 and CDR2 from the germline V gene are MDHEN and SYDVKM. CDR3 size: 16 residues. The V gene lost 5 bases and the J gene lost 7 bases, with 21 bases spanning the gap. DNA of the CDR3: TGTGCCAGCAGTAGATACGACTCCCGAAGAGGGAACACCATATATTTT. Protein product: CASSRYDSRRGNTIYF.